This T cell receptor (beta chain) is from a study of cytomegalovirus exposure and HLA in healthy donors. This clone was picked up a small number of times. Germline assignment: CDR1 MGHRA and CDR2 YSYEKL. V was clipped by 0 bases and J by 7 bases, with 13 bases between them. The CDR3 has 15 amino acids. In the PCR, 60 Vbeta and 13 Jbeta primers were used. The method was immunoSEQ multiplex PCR; TCRdb's version includes in-frame clones alone and lacks a portion of them. The sample lists under 150,000 clones; just over 70% were seen once. This chain links TRBV4-1 with TRBJ2-1; a weak D match, TRBD2 (6 bases). The sequenced sample consisted of PBMCs. This clonotype was sampled from an older woman in good health and CMV-seropositive. The CDR3 coding sequence is TGCGCCAGCAGCCAAGATTGGGGGACTCTTAATGAGCAGTTCTTC. Translating it yields CASSQDWGTLNEQFF.